Each of the 28 T cell receptor beta chains below was sequenced from the same sample in a study of neurological immune-mediated disorders. TCRdb reanalysed the 5' RACE reads using MiXCR and keeps one entry per CDR3 protein. Here the sample spans about 51,000 distinct CDR3 sequences, roughly 17% being singletons. The sequenced sample consisted of PBMCs. The receptors here all came from a man in his 60s in good health.

This clonotype was counted ten times or more. The chain recombines TRBV4-1 with TRBJ1-5, with a weak D call TRBD1 (5 bases). V lost 1 base, J lost 7 bases, and 11 bases lay in between. CDR1 and CDR2 from the germline V gene are MGHRA and YSYEKL. This CDR3 has 14 residues. Here the CDR3 reads CASSQGRGGQPQHF. The CDR3 coding sequence is TGCGCCAGCAGCCAAGGGAGGGGTGGACAGCCCCAGCATTTT.

This clonotype was counted at least ten times. V gene TRBV7-8 combines with J gene TRBJ2-3; weak D call: TRBD2 (5 bases). Looked up from germline, CDR1 is SGHVS and CDR2 is FQNEAQ. Trimming took off 1 base at V and 3 bases at J, with 5 bases between the two ends. The CDR3 contains 13 residues. This chain's CDR3 is CASSLGRTDTQYF. The CDR3 DNA reads as TGTGCCAGCAGCTTAGGGAGGACAGATACGCAGTATTTT.

At least ten counts were recorded for this clonotype. This rearrangement joins TRBV5-5 to TRBJ2-3, with TRBD2 identical over 7 bases. With V trimmed by 0 bases and J by 2 bases, 6 bases remained unmatched. Germline CDR1 reads SGHKS; CDR2 reads YYEKEE (reference sequence). CDR3 length: 16 amino acids. DNA of the CDR3: TGTGCCAGCAGCTTGGGGGGGGACTACTCCACAGATACGCAGTATTTT. Protein product: CASSLGGDYSTDTQYF.

This clonotype has only a few counts. The chain joins TRBV5-1 to TRBJ2-3; 9 positions match TRBD2. This CDR3 is 16 amino acids long. The ends lost 5 bases at V and 2 bases at J; junction bases unmatched: 9. The germline gives CDR1 SGHRS, CDR2 YFSETQ. The CDR3 coding sequence is TGCGCCAGCAGTCGCGGGGCGGGAGGGGACACAGATACGCAGTATTTT. The encoded protein is CASSRGAGGDTDTQYF.

The J gene is TRBJ2-2, the V gene TRBV12-3 or TRBV12-4; D gene ambiguous. The CDR3 has 14 residues. With 4 bases removed from V and 2 bases from J, the gap between germline ends came to 8 bases. The CDR3 sequence: CASSYSRNTGELFF. CDR3 DNA sequence: TGTGCCAGCAGTTATTCCCGAAACACCGGGGAGCTGTTTTTT.

This clonotype was found many times. The chain uses TRBV4-2 and TRBJ2-1; TRBD2 is a possible D gene (5 bases). Germline V gene data show CDR1 as LGHNA and CDR2 as YNFKEQ. The CDR3 spans 16 residues. The germline V and J ends were trimmed by 0 bases and 0 bases, with 9 bases remaining between them. CDR3 in amino acids: CASSQDGLSSYNEQFF. In nucleotides, the CDR3 is TGTGCCAGCAGCCAAGATGGACTTAGCTCCTACAATGAGCAGTTCTTC.

This clonotype was counted ten times or more. CDR3 amino acids: CASSFSGTINYNEQFF. CDR3 nucleotides: TGTGCCAGCAGCTTTTCCGGGACTATCAACTACAATGAGCAGTTCTTC. V and J are TRBV13 and TRBJ2-1; TRBD2 matches at 7 bases. Germline lookup yields CDR1 PRHDT and CDR2 FYEKMQ (reference sequence). The CDR3 consists of 16 residues. V was pared by 3 bases and J by 3 bases, with 8 bases of the junction left unmatched.

At least ten counts were recorded for this clonotype. CDR3 loop: CSARTGTGSYEQYF. The CDR3 DNA reads as TGCAGTGCTAGAACCGGGACAGGCTCCTACGAGCAGTACTTC. The V and J genes are TRBV20-1 and TRBJ2-7; 8 bases fit TRBD1. In germline, CDR1 is DFQATT, CDR2 SNEGSKA (reference sequence). The junction had 3 bases not matched to a gene; V was cut back by 2 bases and J by 0 bases. CDR3 length: 14 residues.

This sequence joins TRBV5-1 and TRBJ2-7, with TRBD2 matching 7 bases. This CDR3 has 14 residues. In germline, CDR1 is SGHRS, CDR2 YFSETQ. V trimming: 3 bases; J trimming: 2 bases; junction bases outside the gene matches: 5. CDR3 in amino acids: CASSSGGGAYEQYF. For the CDR3, the DNA is TGCGCCAGCAGCTCGGGGGGAGGGGCCTACGAGCAGTACTTC.

This clonotype is medium-sized (0.01 to 0.1%) by share. The chain carries TRBV7-3 and TRBJ2-1; 8 bases line up with TRBD1. J was trimmed by 7 bases and V by 5 bases; bases with no gene match: 7. The length of the CDR3 is 14 residues. In germline, CDR1 is SGHTA, CDR2 FQGTGA. CDR3 nucleotide sequence: TGTGCCAGCAGCGCCACCGGGACAGGAAATGAGCAGTTCTTC. Translation gives CASSATGTGNEQFF.

The sample holds many counts of this clonotype. CDR3 protein: CASSYGGDRLYGYTF. For the CDR3, the DNA is TGCGCCAGCAGTTACGGAGGGGACAGACTCTATGGCTACACCTTC. The gene calls are TRBV5-1 and TRBJ1-2; 7 nucleotides align to TRBD1. The CDR3 extends over 15 amino acids. The germline V gene encodes CDR1 SGHRS and CDR2 YFSETQ. The V segment lost 5 bases and the J segment 4 bases; nucleotides outside the gene matches: 11.

At least ten counts were recorded for this clonotype. This chain connects TRBV10-3 to TRBJ2-1; D possibly corresponds to TRBD2 (6 bases). CDR3 length: 15 residues. Per the germline V gene, CDR1 is ENHRY and CDR2 is SYGVKD. V was clipped by 0 bases and J by 9 bases, with 15 bases between them. The CDR3 sequence is CAISESSRVGGEQFF. The CDR3 DNA sequence: TGTGCCATCAGTGAGTCGTCTAGAGTCGGGGGTGAGCAGTTCTTC.

Ten or more counts support this clonotype. The chain recombines TRBV18 with TRBJ2-7, with 9 positions matching TRBD2. J lost 6 bases, V lost 5 bases, and 11 bases had no gene match. The CDR3 contains 15 residues. CDR1 KGHSH and CDR2 LQKENI come from the germline V gene. CDR3 region: CASSWLAGKGPEQYF. Written as DNA, the CDR3 is TGTGCCAGCTCATGGCTAGCGGGAAAAGGGCCCGAGCAGTACTTC.

This clonotype was seen at least ten times. V gene TRBV5-5 combines with J gene TRBJ1-2; D not certain. V gave up 0 bases and J gave up 3 bases, with 9 bases separating them. The CDR3 extends over 14 amino acids. The germline gives CDR1 SGHKS, CDR2 YYEKEE (reference sequence). CDR3 protein: CASSLEFRDYGYTF. The CDR3 DNA follows: TGTGCCAGCAGCTTGGAGTTCCGGGACTATGGCTACACCTTC.

By its share, this clonotype is medium-sized. This chain connects TRBV5-1 to TRBJ2-7; TRBD1 is a possible D gene (6 bases). CDR1 SGHRS and CDR2 YFSETQ come from the germline V gene. This CDR3 comprises 14 residues. V lost 0 bases, J lost 5 bases, and 12 bases lay in between. DNA of the CDR3: TGCGCCAGCAGCTTGGGGACAGATCCGAACGAGCAGTACTTC. This sequence encodes CASSLGTDPNEQYF.

In its sample, this clonotype was seen many times. The rearrangement links TRBV7-2 to TRBJ1-2, with D unclear. Germline loops: CDR1 SGHTA, CDR2 FQGNSA. Trimming took 1 base from V and 0 from J, leaving 6 bases between them. The CDR3 spans 14 residues. The CDR3 DNA follows: TGTGCCAGCAGCTTAGATCTAACTAACTATGGCTACACCTTC. It encodes CASSLDLTNYGYTF.

Regarding this clonotype: A much larger clone differs by one base, so this may be a read error. The chain is built from TRBV24-1 and TRBJ1-2; D unclear. Germline-derived CDR1 and CDR2 are KGHDR and SFDVKD. The CDR3 has 14 residues. The CDR3: CATSDSGRSYCYTF. DNA for the CDR3: TGTGCCACCAGTGATTCCGGCAGGTCCTATTGCTACACCTTC.

This clonotype was counted many times. The J gene is TRBJ1-1, the V gene TRBV10-3; D not certain. CDR3 length equals 14 residues. The V gene lost 7 bases and the J gene lost 4 bases, with 16 bases spanning the gap. Germline V gene sequence: CDR1 ENHRY, CDR2 SYGVKD. The CDR3 loop reads CAITQVGDGTEAFF. The DNA for the CDR3 is TGTGCCATCACCCAGGTTGGTGATGGCACTGAAGCTTTCTTT.

The chain has TRBV10-3 and TRBJ2-1; D is uncertain. This CDR3 is 14 amino acids long. Deletions cut 7 bases from V and 3 bases from J, with 13 bases between. Germline lookup yields CDR1 ENHRY and CDR2 SYGVKD. The CDR3 sequence: CAITSDFFYNEQFF. The CDR3 DNA reads as TGTGCCATCACCTCCGACTTTTTCTACAATGAGCAGTTCTTC.

As regards this clonotype: Since a much larger clone is just one base distant, this may be a read error. This chain connects TRBV7-8 to TRBJ2-1, with no clear D. Germline values: CDR1 SGHVS, CDR2 FQNEAQ. The length of the CDR3 is 15 residues. Trimming left V 4 bases short and J 0 bases short, with 10 bases between. The CDR3, as DNA: TGTGCCAGCAGCTACAGACTGAGCTCCTACAATGAGCAGTTCTTC. Protein sequence: CASSYRLSSYNEQFF.

Concerning this clonotype itself: A read error may be the cause here, since a much bigger clone is one base away. The rearrangement links TRBV28 to TRBJ2-4; D is ambiguous. This CDR3 is built from 13 residues. In germline, CDR1 is MDHEN, CDR2 SYDVKM. CDR3 DNA: TGTTCCAGCAATCGGGCGGCCAAAAACATTCAGTACTTC. Residues: CSSNRAAKNIQYF.

This clonotype was counted at least ten times. The chain is built from TRBV28 and TRBJ1-2, with TRBD1 matching 7 bases. V shed 6 bases, J shed 3 bases, and the junction held 4 bases outside the gene matches. The germline V gene has CDR1 MDHEN and CDR2 SYDVKM. The CDR3 loop spans 13 amino acids. CDR3 protein: CASSQQGYYGYTF. The DNA of the CDR3 is TGTGCCAGCAGCCAACAGGGGTACTATGGCTACACCTTC.

At least ten counts were recorded for this clonotype. The chain couples TRBV30 to TRBJ1-3, with no clear D. Germline CDR1 and CDR2: GTSNPN and SVGIG (reference sequence). The CDR3 spans 12 residues. V lost 4 bases and J lost 1, with 5 bases in between. CDR3 in DNA: TGTGCCTGGACGCCATCTGGAAACACCATATATTTT. Protein: CAWTPSGNTIYF.

This clonotype was counted ten times or more. The CDR3: CASSNGLAGSTDTQYF. CDR3 DNA sequence: TGTGCCAGCAGCAACGGACTAGCGGGAAGCACAGATACGCAGTATTTT. The chain has TRBV7-6 and TRBJ2-3, with 12 bases aligning to TRBD2. The V gene's germline CDR1 is SGHVS and CDR2 FNYEAQ. Unmatched junction bases numbered 3, after V lost 5 bases and J lost 0 bases. This CDR3 region has 16 residues.

This clonotype was seen ten or more times. V usage is TRBV5-6 and J usage is TRBJ2-4; D gene ambiguous. Looked up from germline, CDR1 is SGHDT and CDR2 is YYEEEE. Trimming cost V 2 bases and J 9 bases, with 9 bases left between them. The CDR3 is 12 amino acids. This chain's CDR3 is CASSLGRGIQYF. The CDR3 DNA is TGTGCCAGCAGCTTAGGACGAGGCATTCAGTACTTC.

This clonotype has more than one count but fewer than ten. The genes are TRBV2 and TRBJ1-5; tentative D call: TRBD1 (5 bases). Germline-derived CDR1 and CDR2 are SNHLY and FYNNEI. With 6 bases removed from V and 3 bases from J, the gap between germline ends came to 6 bases. The length of the CDR3 is 12 residues. CDR3 in amino acids: CASRQDNQPQHF. CDR3 nucleotides: TGTGCCAGCAGACAGGACAATCAGCCCCAGCATTTT.

This clonotype has a count of ten or more. The rearrangement links TRBV20-1 to TRBJ2-3; 11 nucleotides align to TRBD2. The V and J ends lost 0 bases and 5 bases, in that order; junction bases with no gene match: 7. The CDR3 contains 16 residues. Germline values: CDR1 DFQATT, CDR2 SNEGSKA (reference sequence). CDR3 residues: CSARDVSGRAVDTQYF. As DNA, the CDR3 is TGCAGTGCTAGAGATGTTAGCGGGAGGGCCGTAGATACGCAGTATTTT.

This chain joins TRBV10-3 and TRBJ2-2; TRBD1 aligns across 7 bases. This CDR3 is built from 14 residues. V gave up 2 bases and J gave up 6 bases; unmatched junction bases: 3. Per the germline V gene, CDR1 is ENHRY and CDR2 is SYGVKD. The CDR3 DNA reads as TGTGCCATCAGTGAGCAGGGGGAACCCGGGGAGCTGTTTTTT. Its translation is CAISEQGEPGELFF.